These T cell receptor beta chains were read from a single sample in a study of Ad26.COV2.S vaccination and SARS-CoV-2 variants. TCRdb's copy holds only in-frame clones and misses some; the assay was immunoSEQ multiplex PCR. The data contain about 440,000 clones, roughly 89% of them seen just once; the ten biggest clones take up over 10%. Specimen: peripheral blood, collected in a trial of Ad26.COV2.S vaccine versus placebo. Source of these receptors: a person aged 18-65 years who received the Ad26.COV2.S COVID-19 vaccine or a placebo. The CDR3 runs from the conserved cysteine through the conserved F or W. Fields, in order: CDR3 length, J gene, V gene, clone size, D gene, CDR3 DNA, CDR3 protein. The D gene is left open where the match is weak. Some rows mark clone size as missing; the rest say once, few, many or name a class of expanded clone.

14 TRBJ2-7 TRBV27 - TRBD2 TGTGCCAGCACTGAACGGGGGGGTTTCAACGAGCAGTACTTC CASTERGGFNEQYF
15 TRBJ2-5 TRBV7-3 - TRBD1 TGTGCCAGCAGCCCGGGACAGGGGTCTTCGGAGACCCAGTACTTC CASSPGQGSSETQYF
15 TRBJ2-2 TRBV5-1 few - TGCGCCAGCAACCCGTTGACGGCGAACACCGGGGAGCTGTTTTTT CASNPLTANTGELFF
13 TRBJ1-1 TRBV27 once - TGTGCCAGCAGTTTGCTGACAAACACTGAAGCTTTCTTT CASSLLTNTEAFF
13 TRBJ2-7 TRBV5-6 - - TGTGCCAGCAGCTTGGGGGGAGTCTACGAGCAGTACTTC CASSLGGVYEQYF
14 TRBJ2-7 TRBV15 - - TGTGCCACCGGAAGACAGACCCGAGACCACGAGCAGTACTTC CATGRQTRDHEQYF
13 TRBJ1-1 TRBV12-3/TRBV12-4 - - TGTGCCAGCAGCAGACAGCTGAACACTGAAGCTTTCTTT CASSRQLNTEAFF
16 TRBJ1-4 TRBV5-1 once - TGCGCCAGCAGCCGTAGAACTACTGCAACTAATGAAAAACTGTTTTTT CASSRRTTATNEKLFF
13 TRBJ1-1 TRBV19 - - TGTGCCAGTCTACCCTGGGGAGACACTGAAGCTTTCTTT CASLPWGDTEAFF
14 TRBJ2-5 TRBV6-5 - - TGTGCCAGCAGTTACGCCCGACGGGCGGAGACCCAGTACTTC CASSYARRAETQYF
13 TRBJ2-4 TRBV3-1/TRBV3-2 - - TGTGCCAGCAGCCAAGTTGGGGGAGACATTCAGTACTTC CASSQVGGDIQYF
13 TRBJ1-1 TRBV11-2 - - TGTGCCAGCAGCTTACAGGGGTGGGGTGAAGCTTTCTTT CASSLQGWGEAFF
14 TRBJ1-6 TRBV5-1 - - TGCGCCAGCAGCTTGGAGGGGAGCAATTCACCCCTCCACTTT CASSLEGSNSPLHF
13 TRBJ1-1 TRBV9 - - TGTGCCAGCAGCGTAGCGGCCAACACTGAAGCTTTCTTT CASSVAANTEAFF
13 TRBJ2-7 TRBV7-9 - TRBD1 TGTGCCAGCAGCCTGGACAGGGGCTACGAGCAGTACTTC CASSLDRGYEQYF
15 TRBJ2-1 TRBV25-1 - TRBD2 TGTGCCAGCAGAATAGCGGGAATTGGGAACAATGAGCAGTTCTTC CASRIAGIGNNEQFF
17 TRBJ2-5 TRBV6-2/TRBV6-3 - TRBD2 TGTGCCAGCAGTACAATAAAAGCGGGAGGGCTCCAAGAGACCCAGTACTTC CASSTIKAGGLQETQYF
13 TRBJ1-2 TRBV4-2 - - TGTGCCAGCAGCCCAAGCGGGGCTAAGGGCTACACCTTC CASSPSGAKGYTF
14 TRBJ1-5 TRBV24-1 - TRBD1 TGTGCCGCCAGTGGCGACAGGGTTGGTCAGCCCCAGCATTTT CAASGDRVGQPQHF
14 TRBJ1-4 TRBV19 once - TGTGCCAGTAGCCCGACATTTTTTCGAAGTAAACTGTTTTTT CASSPTFFRSKLFF
12 TRBJ1-2 TRBV12-5 few - TGTGCTAGTGCCGGTGATGGATATGGCTACACCTTC CASAGDGYGYTF
14 TRBJ2-3 TRBV5-6 once TRBD2 TGTGCCAGCAGCAAATTAGCGGGAGTAGATACGCAGTATTTT CASSKLAGVDTQYF
15 TRBJ2-2 TRBV5-1 few TRBD1 TGCGCCAGCAGCTCGGACAGGGGTTACACCGGGGAGCTGTTTTTT CASSSDRGYTGELFF
13 TRBJ2-3 TRBV11-3 - - TGTGCCAGCAGCCGACCCCCGACAGATACGCAGTATTTT CASSRPPTDTQYF
16 TRBJ1-1 TRBV28 - - TGTGCCAGCAGAGTTTCCCCACCTTGGACGAAGACTGAAGCTTTCTTT CASRVSPPWTKTEAFF
17 TRBJ2-1 TRBV7-9 - - TGTGCCAGCAGCTTAGATGGTAGCAGGGCTTCCTACAATGAGCAGTTCTTC CASSLDGSRASYNEQFF
16 TRBJ2-1 TRBV5-1 - TRBD2 TGCGCCAGCAGCCCCAGACTAGCGGGAGTGTTGAATGAGCAGTTCTTC CASSPRLAGVLNEQFF
13 TRBJ1-2 TRBV5-1 - - TGCGCCAGCAGCTTGGGACGGCGGAGTGGCTACACCTTC CASSLGRRSGYTF
13 TRBJ1-1 TRBV12-5 once - TGTGCTAGTGGTTTAGGTCCAGGGACTGAAGCTTTCTTT CASGLGPGTEAFF
13 TRBJ2-1 TRBV27 - TRBD2 TGTGCCAGCACCACCGGCGGGAGGAAGGAGCAGTTCTTC CASTTGGRKEQFF
14 TRBJ2-2 TRBV6-5 - TRBD2 TGTGCCAGCAGGGGACTAGCGGGGACCGGGGAGCTGTTTTTT CASRGLAGTGELFF
14 TRBJ1-1 TRBV19 - - TGTGCCAGTAGTCCTGGGACGGACAACACTGAAGCTTTCTTT CASSPGTDNTEAFF
14 TRBJ1-5 TRBV2 - - TGTGCCAGCAAGAAGGACGTAAGCAATCAGCCCCAGCATTTT CASKKDVSNQPQHF
13 TRBJ1-5 TRBV11-3 - - TGTGCCAGCAGCCCTACAAGGGGGTTGGCCCAGCATTTT CASSPTRGLAQHF
14 TRBJ2-2 TRBV29-1 - - TGCAGCGTTGAGGGGTACGCGAACACCGGGGAGCTGTTTTTT CSVEGYANTGELFF
15 TRBJ2-7 TRBV5-1 - - TGCGCCAGCAGCTTTGCCCCGGGACACAACTACGAGCAGTACTTC CASSFAPGHNYEQYF
14 TRBJ2-5 TRBV15 - - TGTGCCACCAGCATTTCGGGGAGCGGAGAGACCCAGTACTTC CATSISGSGETQYF
13 TRBJ2-5 TRBV24-1 few - TGTGCCACCAGTGACGGGGACCAAGAGACCCAGTACTTC CATSDGDQETQYF
16 TRBJ2-7 TRBV7-6 - TRBD2 TGTGCCAGCAGCTTAGGTGGGACTAGCGGGGCCTACGAGCAGTACTTC CASSLGGTSGAYEQYF
16 TRBJ2-7 TRBV9 - TRBD2 TGTGCCGGCGGGGCCCAGGGTAGCGGGAGGTCCTACGAGCAGTACTTC CAGGAQGSGRSYEQYF
20 TRBJ2-1 TRBV7-6 - TRBD2 TGTGCCAGCAGCAGGCCGTCGACTAGCGGGGCAAAGGTCAGCTTCAATGAGCAGTTCTTC CASSRPSTSGAKVSFNEQFF
16 TRBJ1-1 TRBV27 - TRBD1 TGTGCCAGCAGTTTAAGTGGGACAGGGGTGAACACTGAAGCTTTCTTT CASSLSGTGVNTEAFF
16 TRBJ2-6 TRBV7-9 - TRBD1 TGTGCCAGCATAATGGGACAGGGCTCTGGGGCCAACGTCCTGACTTTC CASIMGQGSGANVLTF
17 TRBJ2-2 TRBV27 - TRBD2 TGTGCCAGCAGTTTAGGAGGTAGCGGGGGAGGCACCGGGGAGCTGTTTTTT CASSLGGSGGGTGELFF
15 TRBJ2-2 TRBV19 - - TGTGCCAGCAGAATCCAGGGTTCTCGATCCGGGGAGCTGTTTTTT CASRIQGSRSGELFF